This T cell receptor (beta chain) was identified during a study of blood T cell repertoires in COVID-19. Study overall: COVID-19 samples from acute and convalescent phases originated in the United States, Italy and Spain. T cells, B-cell-depleted T cells, or PBMCs provided the cDNA or gDNA that served as material.

Per the original methods: Amplification with reference gene primers provided the estimates of nucleated cell counts. Repertoires were generated with immunoSEQ multiplex PCR, while TCRdb's copy carries only in-frame clones and drops some. That table is the source of V, J and clone size, and D and trimming were worked out from the DNA. In the table there are around 92,000 clones, 83% of which are singletons. Germline CDR1 SGHTA, CDR2 FQGNSA. With 6 bases clipped from V and 5 bases from J, the junction kept 7 bases outside the gene matches. The CDR3 runs 14 residues. This clonotype was obtained from a woman over 75 with acute or convalescent COVID-19. The genes are TRBV7-2 and TRBJ2-7, with TRBD2 identical over 10 bases. The sample comprised peripheral blood. Here the CDR3 DNA reads TGTGCCAGCAGTCTAATGGGGACTAGCGACGAGCAGTACTTC. Its translation is CASSLMGTSDEQYF.